Following are 6 T cell receptor beta chains from one sample sequenced in a study of T cells after yellow fever vaccination. TCRdb ran MiXCR on the 5' RACE reads and lists one entry per CDR3 protein. The data hold around 300,000 distinct CDR3 sequences, with around 4.5% observed a single time. This sample comprised PBMCs, obtained 15 days after the yellow fever booster vaccination. The receptors shown here come from a man younger than 35 who received the YFV17D yellow fever vaccine.

This clonotype has at least ten counts. The chain is built from TRBV9 and TRBJ1-4, with D perhaps matching TRBD1 (6 bases). Germline-derived CDR1 and CDR2 are SGDLS and YYNGEE. CDR3 length: 17 amino acids. Trimming shortened V by 2 bases and J by 1 base, and 15 bases separated the two germline ends. This chain's CDR3 is CASSVGTLLGTNEKLFF. In DNA, the CDR3 is TGTGCCAGCAGCGTGGGGACACTCCTGGGAACTAATGAAAAACTGTTTTTT.

The V gene is TRBV6-2 or TRBV6-3, the J gene TRBJ2-6; D not certain. Germline CDR1 is MNHEY and CDR2 is SVGEGT. The CDR3 contains 15 residues. Between the trimmed V and J ends, which lost 2 bases and 3 bases, there was a span of 8 bases. Here the CDR3 DNA reads TGTGCCAGCAGTTACGAGTTTCGTGGGGCCAACGTCCTGACTTTC. It translates to CASSYEFRGANVLTF.

This clonotype was counted between two and nine times. The genes are TRBV6-5 and TRBJ2-3; 8 nucleotides agree with TRBD1. The CDR3 extends over 15 amino acids. Germline V lookup: CDR1 MNHEY, CDR2 SVGAGI. Losses at the gene ends were 5 bases for V and 2 bases for J; bases not matched to a gene: 6. The CDR3: CASSGGTGYTDTQYF. CDR3 nucleotide sequence: TGTGCCAGCAGTGGAGGGACAGGTTACACAGATACGCAGTATTTT.

This clonotype was detected many times. The CDR3 spells CASSLRGGTQETQYF. The CDR3 DNA reads as TGTGCCAGCAGCCTTCGGGGCGGGACCCAAGAGACCCAGTACTTC. The rearrangement links TRBV4-2 to TRBJ2-5; tentative D call: TRBD2 (6 bases). The V and J ends lost 4 bases and 1 base respectively, with 13 bases between them. Germline lookup yields CDR1 LGHNA and CDR2 YNFKEQ. This CDR3 is 15 amino acids long.

The chain couples TRBV19 to TRBJ1-5; D uncertain. The germline CDR1 and CDR2 sequences are LNHDA and SQIVND (reference sequence). This CDR3 has 14 amino acids. Deletions cut 1 base from V and 4 bases from J, with 8 bases between. The CDR3 nucleotides read TGTGCCAGTAGTATAGGACTGAGAAATCAGCCCCAGCATTTT. It is translated as CASSIGLRNQPQHF.

The chain couples TRBV7-2 to TRBJ2-3; a weak D match, TRBD2 (6 bases). The germline CDR1 and CDR2 sequences are SGHTA and FQGNSA. The CDR3 contains 14 residues. V was pared by 8 bases and J by 0 bases, with 12 bases between. This CDR3 reads CASLSSGSTDTQYF. CDR3 nucleotide sequence: TGTGCCAGCCTGAGTAGCGGAAGCACAGATACGCAGTATTTT. Full variable domain (rest looked up from reference TRBV7-2 and TRBJ2-3): GAGVSQSPSNKVTEKGKDVELRCDPISGHTALYWYRQSLGQGLEFLIYFQGNSAPDKSGLPSDRFSAERTGGSVSTLTIQRTQQEDSAVYLCASLSSGSTDTQYFGPGTRLTVL.